The following is a T cell receptor beta chain sequence with its context. The target antigen is unknown. Germline V CDR1 and CDR2: SEHNR, FQNEAQ (reference sequence). This CDR3 has 16 residues. The J segment lost 1 base and the V segment lost 9 bases, leaving 10 bases of the junction unmatched. This specimen comes from a study of beta chain features in type 1 diabetes. The overall study: Sorted cells from all samples, numbering 95 million to 140 million, were examined. Study-level findings and limits: Moderate yet significant TCRB CDR3 shortening was seen in Type 1 diabetes patients in all four CD4+ subsets. Relative to healthy donors, patients appeared to have naive, central memory and Treg TCRB repertoires that were more similar.

As every portion of the isolated RNA was reverse transcribed, the sequencing read expressed TCRB transcripts. Sequencing was performed with immunoSEQ multiplex PCR; in TCRdb, only in-frame clones are kept and a portion is missing. The sample shows 250,000 to 300,000 clones, around 24% of them seen only once. This clonotype was sampled from a woman between 25 and 40 years old with type 1 diabetes. The sequencing sample was made of naive CD4+ T cells from blood. The chain carries TRBV7-9 and TRBJ2-5; TRBD2 matches 11 bases. The CDR3 region is CASRYLAGGLQETQYF. For the CDR3, the DNA is TGTGCCAGTCGATACCTAGCGGGAGGCCTCCAAGAGACCCAGTACTTC.